The rows below give T cell receptor beta chains drawn from one sample of a study of cytomegalovirus exposure and HLA in healthy donors. The table came from immunoSEQ multiplex PCR; TCRdb's copy has only in-frame clones and leaves some out. This sample has under 200,000 clones, with 68% found just once. Sequenced input: PBMCs. The receptors here all came from a man between 45 and 60 years old in good health and CMV-seronegative. Each CDR3 is given with its conserved first and last residue. Each record gives: CDR3 protein, CDR3 DNA, J gene, D gene, clone size, V gene, CDR3 length. D genes are given only for firm matches. Rows may omit the clone size; those that give it use once, few, many or a size class.

CASRATGTGNQPQHF,TGTGCCAGCAGGGCGACCGGGACAGGGAATCAGCCCCAGCATTTT,TRBJ1-5,TRBD1,NA,TRBV6-5,15
CASSQEGGVFGETQYF,TGCGCCAGCAGCCAAGAGGGGGGGGTCTTCGGGGAGACCCAGTACTTC,TRBJ2-5,TRBD2,NA,TRBV4-1,16
CASSQQGKGYNSPLHF,TGTGCCAGCAGCCAACAGGGGAAGGGCTATAATTCACCCCTCCACTTT,TRBJ1-6,TRBD1,NA,TRBV7-3,16
CASSLTGQGETQYF,TGTGCCAGCAGCCTAACAGGACAGGGAGAGACCCAGTACTTC,TRBJ2-5,TRBD1,NA,TRBV7-9,14
CASSQGHTGRTNEKLFF,TGCGCCAGCAGCCAAGGGCACACGGGTAGAACTAATGAAAAACTGTTTTTT,TRBJ1-4,NA,NA,TRBV4-1,17
CASSPRGYEQYF,TGTGCCAGCTCACCAAGGGGATACGAGCAGTACTTC,TRBJ2-7,NA,once,TRBV18,12
CASSFVANEQFF,TGTGCCAGCAGCTTCGTAGCGAATGAGCAGTTCTTC,TRBJ2-1,NA,NA,TRBV5-4,12
CASRRSLTGTKNIQYF,TGTGCCAGTAGGCGATCCCTCACGGGGACCAAAAACATTCAGTACTTC,TRBJ2-4,NA,NA,TRBV19,16
CASSKGQGYNEQFF,TGTGCCAGTAGTAAGGGACAGGGATACAATGAGCAGTTCTTC,TRBJ2-1,TRBD1,NA,TRBV19,14
CSVDRGQNGYTF,TGCAGCGTTGACAGGGGGCAGAATGGCTACACCTTC,TRBJ1-2,TRBD1,NA,TRBV29-1,12
CASSYTGQAGGTEAFF,TGTGCCAGCAGTTACACAGGACAGGCGGGGGGTACTGAAGCTTTCTTT,TRBJ1-1,TRBD1,NA,TRBV6-5,16
CASSQDREGVGEAFF,TGTGCCAGCAGCCAAGATCGGGAGGGTGTAGGTGAAGCTTTCTTT,TRBJ1-1,NA,NA,TRBV14,15
CASRKQGGQETQYF,TGCGCCAGCAGGAAACAGGGGGGTCAAGAGACCCAGTACTTC,TRBJ2-5,TRBD1,NA,TRBV5-1,14
CASSSRLAGSTDTQYF,TGTGCCAGCAGCTCCCGACTAGCGGGGTCCACAGATACGCAGTATTTT,TRBJ2-3,TRBD2,NA,TRBV7-9,16
CASSLFPRGDQPQHF,TGTGCCAGCAGCTTGTTTCCCAGGGGCGATCAGCCCCAGCATTTT,TRBJ1-5,NA,NA,TRBV5-5,15
CASSLFGREETQYF,TGTGCCAGCAGCTTATTCGGCAGGGAAGAGACCCAGTACTTC,TRBJ2-5,NA,NA,TRBV7-7,14
CASRRGGAGVDTQYF,TGTGCCAGCAGACGCGGGGGGGCCGGGGTGGATACGCAGTATTTT,TRBJ2-3,TRBD2,NA,TRBV28,15
CASHPGYSYNEQFF,TGCGCCAGCCATCCAGGTTACTCCTACAATGAGCAGTTCTTC,TRBJ2-1,NA,NA,TRBV10-2,14
CASSLDPGKGQYF,TGCGCCAGCAGCTTGGATCCGGGGAAAGGGCAGTACTTC,TRBJ2-7,NA,few,TRBV5-1,13
CASLPGDWSYNEQFF,TGTGCCAGCCTGCCGGGTGACTGGAGCTACAATGAGCAGTTCTTC,TRBJ2-1,NA,NA,TRBV28,15
CASSPTGLNTEAFF,TGTGCCAGCAGCCCGACAGGGCTGAACACTGAAGCTTTCTTT,TRBJ1-1,TRBD1,NA,TRBV7-6,14
CASSWGQGNTEAFF,TGTGCCAGCAGCTGGGGACAGGGGAACACTGAAGCTTTCTTT,TRBJ1-1,TRBD1,NA,TRBV11-2,14
CASSFPAGRYEQYF,TGTGCCAGCAGCTTCCCTGCAGGGAGGTACGAGCAGTACTTC,TRBJ2-7,NA,NA,TRBV5-6,14
CASRPRGGLGSTYNEQFF,TGTGCAAGTCGCCCGAGAGGGGGACTAGGCTCAACCTACAATGAGCAGTTCTTC,TRBJ2-1,NA,NA,TRBV12-2,18
CASSPGGTEAQPQHF,TGCGCCAGCAGCCCCGGAGGGACAGAAGCTCAGCCCCAGCATTTT,TRBJ1-5,TRBD1,few,TRBV5-1,15
CASTFELMNTEAFF,TGTGCCAGCACTTTTGAGCTGATGAACACTGAAGCTTTCTTT,TRBJ1-1,NA,NA,TRBV28,14
CASSGTGTSTDTQYF,TGCGCCAGCAGCGGGACAGGGACTAGCACAGATACGCAGTATTTT,TRBJ2-3,TRBD1,few,TRBV5-1,15
CASSEMENSPLHF,TGTGCCAGCAGTGAAATGGAGAATTCACCCCTCCACTTT,TRBJ1-6,NA,NA,TRBV6-1,13
CSVERGSTTEAFF,TGCAGCGTTGAGCGGGGGTCGACCACTGAAGCTTTCTTT,TRBJ1-1,NA,NA,TRBV29-1,13
CASSFGSGVTYNEQFF,TGTGCCAGCAGTTTCGGGTCGGGGGTTACCTACAATGAGCAGTTCTTC,TRBJ2-1,NA,NA,TRBV28,16
CATSRDVRISGYTF,TGTGCCACCAGCAGAGATGTCCGTATCTCTGGCTACACCTTC,TRBJ1-2,NA,NA,TRBV15,14
CASSTRRGENTEAFF,TGTGCCAGCAGTACGAGACGGGGTGAGAACACTGAAGCTTTCTTT,TRBJ1-1,NA,NA,TRBV28,15
CASSPVAGKAGEQYF,TGCGCCAGCAGCCCCGTGGCAGGGAAGGCCGGTGAGCAGTACTTC,TRBJ2-7,NA,NA,TRBV5-1,15
CASRPRTAIRQPQHF,TGCGCCAGCAGACCGCGGACAGCGATAAGACAGCCCCAGCATTTT,TRBJ1-5,NA,NA,TRBV5-1,15
CASSLGAGNSNQPQHF,TGTGCCAGCAGCTTAGGCGCGGGGAATAGCAATCAGCCCCAGCATTTT,TRBJ1-5,NA,once,TRBV7-9,16
CASTGQGGSTEAFF,TGTGCCAGCACCGGACAGGGGGGGAGCACTGAAGCTTTCTTT,TRBJ1-1,TRBD1,NA,TRBV6-1,14
CATQGSSYNSPLHF,TGTGCCACTCAGGGATCCTCCTATAATTCACCCCTCCACTTT,TRBJ1-6,NA,NA,TRBV10-3,14
CASSPGSNTGELFF,TGTGCCAGCAGCCCCGGGTCGAACACCGGGGAGCTGTTTTTT,TRBJ2-2,NA,NA,TRBV7-3,14
CASRAGQNSGLPQHF,TGTGCCAGCAGAGCTGGACAGAATTCTGGTTTGCCTCAGCATTTT,TRBJ1-5,NA,once,TRBV2,15
CASSLRGPYNEQFF,TGTGCCAGCAGCTTAAGGGGGCCCTACAATGAGCAGTTCTTC,TRBJ2-1,TRBD1,NA,TRBV7-2,14
CASRQTGQGAFF,TGCGCCAGCAGACAGACAGGGCAGGGGGCTTTCTTT,TRBJ1-1,TRBD1,few,TRBV10-1,12